This T cell receptor beta chain comes out of a study of cytotoxic CD8 clonotypes in ibrutinib-treated CLL. V was clipped by 3 bases and J by 10 bases; unmatched bases: 4. Looked up from germline, CDR1 is MDHEN and CDR2 is SYDVKM. The CDR3 is 13 amino acids. Clones were read by immunoSEQ multiplex PCR, and TCRdb kept only the in-frame ones, dropping some. The sample gives 110,000 to 150,000 clones, around three quarters of which show up once; roughly a quarter is in the top ten. The TCR originated in a human donor with chronic lymphocytic leukemia. The chain carries TRBV28 and TRBJ2-3; TRBD1 matches at 10 bases. Sequences were derived from PBMCs, sampled after 12 months of ibrutinib treatment. The CDR3 sequence: CASSFRTGGAQYF. In nucleotides, the CDR3 is TGTGCCAGCAGTTTCCGGACAGGGGGGGCGCAGTATTTT.